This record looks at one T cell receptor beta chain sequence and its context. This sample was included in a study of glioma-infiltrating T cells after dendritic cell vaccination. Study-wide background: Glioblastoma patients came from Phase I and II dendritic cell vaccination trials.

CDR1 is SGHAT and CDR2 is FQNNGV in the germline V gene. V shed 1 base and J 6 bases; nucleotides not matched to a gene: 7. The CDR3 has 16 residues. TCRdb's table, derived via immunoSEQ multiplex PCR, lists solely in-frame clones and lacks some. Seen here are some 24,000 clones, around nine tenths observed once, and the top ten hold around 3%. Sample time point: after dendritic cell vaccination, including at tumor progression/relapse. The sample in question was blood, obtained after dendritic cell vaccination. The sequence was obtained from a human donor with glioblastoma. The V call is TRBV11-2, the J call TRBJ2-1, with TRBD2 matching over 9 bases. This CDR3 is CASSLGAGGPGNEQFF. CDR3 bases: TGTGCCAGCAGCTTAGGGGCGGGGGGGCCTGGCAATGAGCAGTTCTTC.